These 21 T cell receptor beta chains share one sample of origin, sequenced in a study of blood T cell repertoires in COVID-19. Profiling relied on immunoSEQ multiplex PCR, and the TCRdb table lists in-frame clones only, not all of them. The table includes fewer than 350,000 clones, approximately 90% detected once. Sequenced sample: PBMCs or T cells enriched from blood (not recorded which). The origin of the receptors is a man between 40 and 49 years old who had been exposed to COVID-19.

The chain is built from TRBV21-1 and TRBJ2-7; the D call of TRBD2 is as the table states it, not checked on the DNA. TRBV21-1 is marked as a pseudogene. CDR3 length equals 17 residues. This chain's CDR3 is CASKTSGRVHPSYEQYF. DNA for the CDR3: TGTGCCAGTAAGACTAGCGGGCGAGTCCACCCCTCCTACGAGCAGTACTTC.

The DNA for the CDR3 is TGTGCCAGCAGCCAAGATGTGGTTAACTCGAACACCGGGGAGCTGTTTTTT. Protein: CASSQDVVNSNTGELFF. This chain uses TRBV3-1 (or the pseudogene TRBV3-2) with TRBJ2-2; D gene uncertain. Per the germline V gene, CDR1 is LGHDT and CDR2 is YNNKEL (reference sequence). Between the trimmed V and J ends, which lost 0 bases and 0 bases, there was a span of 11 bases. This CDR3 has 17 amino acids.

The chain links TRBV30 to TRBJ1-1, with 7 bases fitting TRBD1. The V segment lost 2 bases and the J segment 4 bases; nucleotides outside the gene matches: 10. CDR1 is GTSNPN, CDR2 SVGIG, per germline (reference sequence). This CDR3 has 15 amino acids. CDR3 in amino acids: CAWSLVKGASTEAFF. The CDR3 coding sequence is TGTGCCTGGAGTCTAGTAAAGGGGGCGAGCACTGAAGCTTTCTTT.

V usage is TRBV29-1 and J usage is TRBJ1-1; TRBD1 might be the D (6 bases). CDR3 length: 14 residues. The V gene's germline CDR1 is SQVTM and CDR2 ANQGSEA. V was cut by 4 bases and J by 3 bases, with 15 bases left in between. The CDR3, as DNA: TGCAGCGTTGCGCCCGGGGGGGCCGACACTGAAGCTTTCTTT. This gives the protein CSVAPGGADTEAFF.

The chain uses TRBV30 and TRBJ2-5; perhaps TRBD1 as D (5 bases). CDR3 size: 13 residues. V was cut by 1 base and J by 1 base, with 7 bases left in between. Per the germline V gene, CDR1 is GTSNPN and CDR2 is SVGIG (reference sequence). The CDR3 nucleotides are TGTGCCTGGAGTGGACAGTCCCAAGAGACCCAGTACTTC. Amino acid sequence: CAWSGQSQETQYF.

The rearrangement uses TRBV18 and TRBJ1-4; no firm D call. The CDR3 sequence is 15 residues long. In germline, CDR1 is KGHSH, CDR2 LQKENI. V was shortened by 4 bases and J by 2 bases, with 11 bases between the two germline ends. The CDR3 DNA is TGTGCCAGCTCACAAGTGACGGGTACTAATGAAAAACTGTTTTTT. Protein product: CASSQVTGTNEKLFF.

V usage is TRBV5-4 and J usage is TRBJ2-2, with 7 bases aligning to TRBD2. V was clipped by 1 base and J by 5 bases; unmatched bases: 8. The germline CDR1 and CDR2 sequences are SGHNT and YYREEE (reference sequence). The CDR3 sequence is 16 residues long. CDR3 DNA sequence: TGTGCCAGCAGCTTGAATGGCGGGAGTGGTACCGGGGAGCTGTTTTTT. It yields the protein CASSLNGGSGTGELFF.

In this sample, this clone turned up once. V gene TRBV19 combines with J gene TRBJ1-5; 9 positions match TRBD1. V gave up 6 bases and J gave up 6 bases; unmatched junction bases: 6. The CDR3 has 14 amino acids. Per germline, CDR1 LNHDA and CDR2 SQIVND (reference sequence). The CDR3 DNA follows: TGTGCCAGTAGGACACAGGGGGCTGGTCAGCCCCAGCATTTT. Protein: CASRTQGAGQPQHF. The full variable domain, in which reference TRBV19 and TRBJ1-5 provide the parts outside the CDR3, is DGGITQSPKYLFRKEGQNVTLSCEQNLNHDAMYWYRQDPGQGLRLIYYSQIVNDFQKGDIAEGYSVSREKKESFPLTVTSAQKNPTAFYLCASRTQGAGQPQHFGDGTRLSIL.

The chain combines TRBV5-4 with TRBJ2-1, with TRBD2 identical over 7 bases. Trimming at V came to 5 bases and at J to 8 bases, leaving 13 bases not matched to a gene. The CDR3 length is 15 residues. CDR1 is SGHNT, CDR2 YYREEE, per germline (reference sequence). The CDR3 is CASSLSGTKDYEQFF. The DNA for the CDR3 is TGTGCCAGCAGTTTATCCGGGACTAAAGACTATGAGCAGTTCTTC.

The genes are TRBV27 and TRBJ2-5; 7 bases are a match to TRBD2. The length of the CDR3 is 16 residues. V trimming: 4 bases; J trimming: 2 bases; junction bases outside the gene matches: 10. Germline loops: CDR1 MNHEY, CDR2 SMNVEV (reference sequence). The CDR3 sequence: CASSSVGRRDQETQYF. CDR3 DNA sequence: TGTGCCAGCAGTTCCGTCGGGAGGAGGGATCAAGAGACCCAGTACTTC.

This chain uses TRBV6-5 with TRBJ2-7, with D maybe TRBD1 (6 bases). The germline V gene has CDR1 MNHEY and CDR2 SVGAGI. The CDR3 sequence is 14 residues long. Trimming took off 4 bases at V and 3 bases at J, with 13 bases between the two ends. The CDR3 DNA reads TGTGCCAGCAGTTGGTCAGGGGACAACTACGAGCAGTACTTC. Its protein is CASSWSGDNYEQYF.

The V gene is TRBV15, the J gene TRBJ1-1; 9 nucleotides agree with TRBD1. V was clipped by 5 bases and J by 0 bases; unmatched bases: 1. The CDR3 is 14 amino acids. Germline CDR1 and CDR2: LNHNV and YYDKDF (reference sequence). CDR3 region: CATSRDRVNTEAFF. For the CDR3, the DNA is TGTGCCACCAGCCGGGACAGGGTGAACACTGAAGCTTTCTTT.

V gene TRBV9 combines with J gene TRBJ2-3; 7 bases map to TRBD2. Germline loops: CDR1 SGDLS, CDR2 YYNGEE. This CDR3 spans 13 amino acids. V gave up 3 bases and J gave up 11 bases; unmatched junction bases: 9. The CDR3 is CASSGGEGKRQYF. The CDR3 nucleotides are TGTGCCAGCAGCGGCGGGGAGGGGAAAAGGCAGTATTTT.

The V and J genes are TRBV11-2 and TRBJ2-1, with D possibly matching TRBD2 (5 bases). The V gene's germline CDR1 is SGHAT and CDR2 FQNNGV. Trimming stripped 3 bases from V and 2 bases from J, with 8 bases between. This CDR3 is built from 14 residues. In nucleotides, the CDR3 is TGTGCCAGCAGCTTTCGAGGGCCCTACAATGAGCAGTTCTTC. It specifies CASSFRGPYNEQFF.

The chain recombines TRBV9 with TRBJ2-1; TRBD2 matches 13 bases. The germline gives CDR1 SGDLS, CDR2 YYNGEE. The length of the CDR3 is 17 residues. Trimming cost V 0 bases and J 7 bases; bases outside gene matches: 7. This CDR3 is CASSVGGTSGVRNEQFF. CDR3 coding DNA: TGTGCCAGCAGCGTAGGGGGGACTAGCGGGGTTCGGAATGAGCAGTTCTTC.

The chain combines TRBV6-5 with TRBJ2-5; weak D call: TRBD1 (6 bases). V shed 6 bases and J shed 5 bases, with 16 bases lying between them. Germline CDR1 and CDR2: MNHEY and SVGAGI. The CDR3 totals 14 residues. CDR3 region: CASRRNRVSETQYF. Written as DNA, the CDR3 is TGTGCCAGCAGACGAAACAGGGTTTCGGAGACCCAGTACTTC.

The V and J genes are TRBV29-1 and TRBJ1-1, with 8 bases that match TRBD1. J was trimmed by 0 bases and V by 4 bases; bases with no gene match: 7. Germline CDR1 is SQVTM and CDR2 is ANQGSEA. This CDR3 has 15 amino acids. The CDR3 region is CSVVQWTGMNTEAFF. CDR3 sequence (DNA): TGCAGCGTTGTCCAGTGGACAGGGATGAACACTGAAGCTTTCTTT.

This chain joins TRBV27 and TRBJ1-6; possible D gene TRBD1, 6 bases. Per the germline V gene, CDR1 is MNHEY and CDR2 is SMNVEV (reference sequence). The CDR3 has 14 amino acids. V lost 2 bases to trimming and J lost 12 bases, with 14 bases between them. The CDR3 DNA follows: TGTGCCAGCAGTTTAGAGCAGGGGTTAGGACCCCTCCACTTT. Translated: CASSLEQGLGPLHF.

In its sample, this clone was seen once. The chain combines TRBV5-1 with TRBJ2-7; 9 positions match TRBD1. Germline V gives CDR1 SGHRS, CDR2 YFSETQ. V lost 0 bases and J lost 6; bases outside the gene matches: 4. This CDR3 spans 14 amino acids. CDR3 sequence (DNA): TGCGCCAGCAGCTTGGGGGGGACAGGGCGCGAGCAGTACTTC. This codes for CASSLGGTGREQYF.

The chain has TRBV7-2 and TRBJ2-5; the D gene is possibly TRBD1 (5 bases). CDR1 and CDR2 from the germline V gene are SGHTA and FQGNSA. The CDR3 loop spans 17 amino acids. V was cut by 5 bases and J by 4 bases, with 23 bases left in between. Here the CDR3 DNA reads TGTGCCAGCAGCCCCTACGGCAGGGAATTTCCTCGAGAGACCCAGTACTTC. Translation gives CASSPYGREFPRETQYF.

The rearrangement joins TRBV21-1 to TRBJ2-3; TRBD2, the table's D call, was not compared with the DNA. TRBV21-1 is a listed pseudogene. This CDR3 is built from 17 residues. The CDR3 bases are TGTGCCAGCAGCAAAGTGACTAGCGGGAGACACACAGATACGCAGTATTTT. Protein sequence: CASSKVTSGRHTDTQYF.